This TCR beta chain was captured in a study of blood T cell repertoires in COVID-19. Study as a whole: Some COVID-19 samples were acute and others convalescent; all came from the United States, Italy and Spain.

Original methodology: Amplification with reference gene primers provided the estimates of nucleated cell counts. The protocol was immunoSEQ multiplex PCR, while the TCRdb copy is restricted to in-frame clones and leaves out a portion. V and J calls and clone size are given by that table; D and trimming were obtained from the DNA. Of about 250,000 clones in the sample, around 90% are singletons; the top ten hold around 6%. Those enrolled, adults aged about 18 to 89 years, came from about two dozen US areas. Participant-reported clinical history was the basis for cohort assignment. This TCR derives from a woman in her twenties or thirties with acute COVID-19. The sequenced material came from PBMCs or T cells enriched from blood (not recorded which).

The CDR3 nucleotides are TGTGCCAGCAGCGTAGGAGGGAAAAATAATTCACCCCTCCACTTT. Translated: CASSVGGKNNSPLHF. This sequence joins TRBV9 and TRBJ1-6; D is ambiguous. V was pared by 0 bases and J by 5 bases, with 9 bases between. Germline assignment: CDR1 SGDLS and CDR2 YYNGEE. The CDR3 extends over 15 amino acids.